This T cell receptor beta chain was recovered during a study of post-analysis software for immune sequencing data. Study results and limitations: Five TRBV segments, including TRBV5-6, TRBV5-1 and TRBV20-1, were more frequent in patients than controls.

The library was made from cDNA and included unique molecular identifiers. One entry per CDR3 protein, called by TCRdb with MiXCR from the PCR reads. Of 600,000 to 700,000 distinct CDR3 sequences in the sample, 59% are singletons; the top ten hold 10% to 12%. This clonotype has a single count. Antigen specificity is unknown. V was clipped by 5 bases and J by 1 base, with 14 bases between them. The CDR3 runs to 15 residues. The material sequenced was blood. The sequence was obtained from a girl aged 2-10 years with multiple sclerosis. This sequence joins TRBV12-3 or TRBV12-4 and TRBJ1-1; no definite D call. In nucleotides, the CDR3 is TGTGCCAGCAGTACCTTAAGAAACCGGAACACTGAAGCTTTCTTT. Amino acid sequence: CASSTLRNRNTEAFF.